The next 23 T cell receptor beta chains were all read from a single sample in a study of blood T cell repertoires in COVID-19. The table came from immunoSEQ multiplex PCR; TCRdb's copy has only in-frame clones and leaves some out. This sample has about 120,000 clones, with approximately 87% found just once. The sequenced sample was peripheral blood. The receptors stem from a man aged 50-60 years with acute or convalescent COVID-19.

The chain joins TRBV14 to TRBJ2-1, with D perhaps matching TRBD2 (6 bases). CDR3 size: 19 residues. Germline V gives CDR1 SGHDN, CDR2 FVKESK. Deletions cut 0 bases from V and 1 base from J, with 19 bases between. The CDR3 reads CASSQERGRAALSYNEQFF. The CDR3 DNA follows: TGTGCCAGCAGCCAAGAGCGGGGCCGGGCAGCCTTATCCTACAATGAGCAGTTCTTC.

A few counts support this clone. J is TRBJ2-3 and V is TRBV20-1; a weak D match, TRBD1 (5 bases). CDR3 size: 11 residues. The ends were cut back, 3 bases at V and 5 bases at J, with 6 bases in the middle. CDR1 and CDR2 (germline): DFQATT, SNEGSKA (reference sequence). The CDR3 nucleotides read TGCAGTGCTAGGGGGCTAGATACGCAGTATTTT. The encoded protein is CSARGLDTQYF.

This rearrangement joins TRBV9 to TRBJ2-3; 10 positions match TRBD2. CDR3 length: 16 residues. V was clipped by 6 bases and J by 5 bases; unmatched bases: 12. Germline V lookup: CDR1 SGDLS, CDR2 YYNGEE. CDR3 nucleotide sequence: TGTGCCAGCACCTTAGTCCCGGGACTAGCGAGAGATACGCAGTATTTT. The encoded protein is CASTLVPGLARDTQYF.

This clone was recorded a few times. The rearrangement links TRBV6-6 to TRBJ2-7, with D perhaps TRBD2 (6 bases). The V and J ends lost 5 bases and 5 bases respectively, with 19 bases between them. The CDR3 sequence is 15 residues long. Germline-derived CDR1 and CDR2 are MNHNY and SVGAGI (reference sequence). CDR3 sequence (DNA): TGTGCCAGCAGTGTCGCGGGGCGAAGGGTCAACGAGCAGTACTTC. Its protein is CASSVAGRRVNEQYF.

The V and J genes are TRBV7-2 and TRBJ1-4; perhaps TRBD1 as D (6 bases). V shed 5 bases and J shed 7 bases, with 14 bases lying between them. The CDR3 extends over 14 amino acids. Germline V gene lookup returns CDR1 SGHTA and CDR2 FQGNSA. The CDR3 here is CASSPTRGGEKLFF. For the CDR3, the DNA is TGTGCCAGCAGCCCCACCAGGGGCGGTGAAAAACTGTTTTTT.

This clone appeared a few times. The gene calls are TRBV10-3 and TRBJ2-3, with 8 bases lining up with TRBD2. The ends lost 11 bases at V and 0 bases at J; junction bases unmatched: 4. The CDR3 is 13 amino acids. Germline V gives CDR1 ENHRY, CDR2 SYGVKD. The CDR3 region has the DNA TGTGCCGCTAGCGGGTTTAGCACAGATACGCAGTATTTT. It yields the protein CAASGFSTDTQYF.

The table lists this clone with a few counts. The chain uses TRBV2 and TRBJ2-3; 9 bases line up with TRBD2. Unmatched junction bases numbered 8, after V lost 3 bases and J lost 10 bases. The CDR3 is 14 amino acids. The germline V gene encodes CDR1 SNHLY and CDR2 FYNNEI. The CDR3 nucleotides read TGTGCCAGCAGTGATTTTAGCGGGAGATCCGCGCAGTATTTT. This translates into CASSDFSGRSAQYF. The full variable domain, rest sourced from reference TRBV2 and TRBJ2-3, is EPEVTQTPSHQVTQMGQEVILRCVPISNHLYFYWYRQILGQKVEFLVSFYNNEISEKSEIFDDQFSVERPDGSNFTLKIRSTKLEDSAMYFCASSDFSGRSAQYFGPGTRLTVL.

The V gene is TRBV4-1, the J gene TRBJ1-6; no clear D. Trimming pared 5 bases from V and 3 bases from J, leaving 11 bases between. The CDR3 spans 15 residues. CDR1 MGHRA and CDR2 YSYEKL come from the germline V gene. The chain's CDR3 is CASSIQVYYNSPLHF. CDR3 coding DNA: TGCGCCAGCAGCATTCAGGTTTACTATAATTCACCCCTCCACTTT.

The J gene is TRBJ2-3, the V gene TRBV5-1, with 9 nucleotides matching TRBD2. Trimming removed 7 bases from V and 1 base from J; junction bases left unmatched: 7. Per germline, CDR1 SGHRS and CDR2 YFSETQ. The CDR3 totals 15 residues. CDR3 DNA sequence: TGCGCCAGCGGCCCGACTAGCGGCCGCACAGATACGCAGTATTTT. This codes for CASGPTSGRTDTQYF.

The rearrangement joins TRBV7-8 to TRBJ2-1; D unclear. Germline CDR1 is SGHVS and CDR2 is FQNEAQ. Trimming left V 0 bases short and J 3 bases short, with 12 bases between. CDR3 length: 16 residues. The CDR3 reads CASSLASSPLYNEQFF. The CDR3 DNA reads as TGTGCCAGCAGCTTAGCCTCTAGTCCACTCTACAATGAGCAGTTCTTC.

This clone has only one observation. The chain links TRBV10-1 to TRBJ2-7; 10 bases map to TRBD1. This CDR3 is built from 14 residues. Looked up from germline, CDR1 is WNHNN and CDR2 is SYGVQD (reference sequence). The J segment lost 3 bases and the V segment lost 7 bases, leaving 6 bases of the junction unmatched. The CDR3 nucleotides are TGCGCCAGCACTGGGACAGGGGTGTTCTACGAGCAGTACTTC. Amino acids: CASTGTGVFYEQYF.

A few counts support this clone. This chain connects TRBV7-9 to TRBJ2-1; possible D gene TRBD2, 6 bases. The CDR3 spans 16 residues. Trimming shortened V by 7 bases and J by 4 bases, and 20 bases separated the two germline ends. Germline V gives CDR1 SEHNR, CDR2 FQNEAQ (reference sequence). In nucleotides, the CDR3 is TGTGCCAGCACCCCGGGGGAAGGGGCAGGGTACAATGAGCAGTTCTTC. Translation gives CASTPGEGAGYNEQFF. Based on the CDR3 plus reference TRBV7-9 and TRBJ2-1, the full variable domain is DTGVSQNPRHKITKRGQNVTFRCDPISEHNRLYWYRQTLGQGPEFLTYFQNEAQLEKSRLLSDRFSAERPKGSFSTLEIQRTEQGDSAMYLCASTPGEGAGYNEQFFGPGTRLTVL.

In DNA form, the CDR3 reads TGCGCCAGGCCGTCAGGGGGTTCCTACGAGCAGTACTTC. Encoded protein: CARPSGGSYEQYF. The chain joins TRBV10-1 to TRBJ2-7, with TRBD1 matching over 7 bases. This CDR3 has 13 residues. In germline, CDR1 is WNHNN, CDR2 SYGVQD (reference sequence). With 9 bases clipped from V and 1 base from J, the junction kept 6 bases outside the gene matches.

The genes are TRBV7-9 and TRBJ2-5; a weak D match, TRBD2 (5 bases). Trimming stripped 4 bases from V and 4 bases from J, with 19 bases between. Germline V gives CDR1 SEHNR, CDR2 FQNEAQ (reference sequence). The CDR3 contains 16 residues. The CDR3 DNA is TGTGCCAGCAGCTCACGACACCCAGTGGCGGGAGAGACCCAGTACTTC. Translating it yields CASSSRHPVAGETQYF.

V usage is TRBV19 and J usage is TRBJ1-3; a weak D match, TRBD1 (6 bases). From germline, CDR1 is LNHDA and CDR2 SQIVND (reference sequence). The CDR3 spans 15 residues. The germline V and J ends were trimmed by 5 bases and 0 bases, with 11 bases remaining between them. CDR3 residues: CASSPGANSGNTIYF. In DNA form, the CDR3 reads TGTGCCAGTAGTCCAGGGGCCAACTCTGGAAACACCATATATTTT.

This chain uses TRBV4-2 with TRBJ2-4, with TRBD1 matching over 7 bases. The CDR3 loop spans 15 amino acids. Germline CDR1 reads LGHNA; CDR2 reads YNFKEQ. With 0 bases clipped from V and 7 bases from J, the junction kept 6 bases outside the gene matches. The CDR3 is CASSQEGDRTNIQYF. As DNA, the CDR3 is TGTGCCAGCAGCCAAGAGGGGGACAGAACTAACATTCAGTACTTC.

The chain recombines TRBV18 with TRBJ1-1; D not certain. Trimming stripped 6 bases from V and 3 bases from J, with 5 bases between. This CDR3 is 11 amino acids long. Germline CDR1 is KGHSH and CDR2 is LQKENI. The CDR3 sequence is CASSGDTEAFF. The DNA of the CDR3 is TGTGCCAGCTCCGGAGACACTGAAGCTTTCTTT.

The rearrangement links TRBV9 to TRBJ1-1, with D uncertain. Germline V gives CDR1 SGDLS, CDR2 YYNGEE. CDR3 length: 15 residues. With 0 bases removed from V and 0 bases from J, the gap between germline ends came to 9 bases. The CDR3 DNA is TGTGCCAGCAGCGTAGACCCATCGGTGAACACTGAAGCTTTCTTT. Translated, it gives CASSVDPSVNTEAFF.

The CDR3: CASKPQALSGNTIYF. CDR3 DNA: TGCGCCAGCAAGCCCCAGGCACTCTCTGGAAACACCATATATTTT. The chain couples TRBV5-1 to TRBJ1-3, with D unresolved. The CDR3 is 15 residues long. Germline assignment: CDR1 SGHRS and CDR2 YFSETQ. V shed 6 bases and J shed 0 bases, with 13 bases lying between them.

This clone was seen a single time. The CDR3 loop is CATSTPGEETQYF. Written as DNA, the CDR3 is TGTGCCACCAGCACGCCCGGGGAAGAGACCCAGTACTTC. This chain links TRBV15 with TRBJ2-5; tentative D call: TRBD2 (5 bases). There are 13 residues in the CDR3. Between the trimmed V and J ends, which lost 4 bases and 3 bases, there was a span of 9 bases. Per germline, CDR1 LNHNV and CDR2 YYDKDF (reference sequence). The complete variable domain, with remaining parts taken from reference TRBV15 and TRBJ2-5, reads DAMVIQNPRYQVTQFGKPVTLSCSQTLNHNVMYWYQQKSSQAPKLLFHYYDKDFNNEADTPDNFQSRRPNTSFCFLDIRSPGLGDTAMYLCATSTPGEETQYFGPGTRLLVL.

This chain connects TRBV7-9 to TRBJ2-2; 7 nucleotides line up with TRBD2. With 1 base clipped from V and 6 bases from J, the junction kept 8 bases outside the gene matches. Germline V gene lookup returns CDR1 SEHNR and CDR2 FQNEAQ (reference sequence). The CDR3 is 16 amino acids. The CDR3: CASSLGTNRGAGELFF. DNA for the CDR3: TGTGCCAGCAGCTTAGGGACCAACCGGGGGGCCGGGGAGCTGTTTTTT.

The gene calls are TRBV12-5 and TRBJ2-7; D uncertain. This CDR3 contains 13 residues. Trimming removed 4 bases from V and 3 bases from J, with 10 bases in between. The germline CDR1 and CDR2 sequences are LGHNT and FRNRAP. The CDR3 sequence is CASGSATNYEQYF. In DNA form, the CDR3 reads TGTGCTAGTGGTTCCGCGACAAACTACGAGCAGTACTTC.

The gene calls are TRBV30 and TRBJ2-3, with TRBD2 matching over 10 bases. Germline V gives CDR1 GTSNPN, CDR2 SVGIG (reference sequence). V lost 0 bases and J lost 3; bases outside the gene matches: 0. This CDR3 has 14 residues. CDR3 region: CAWSVAGGTDTQYF. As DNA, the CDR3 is TGTGCCTGGAGTGTAGCGGGAGGGACAGATACGCAGTATTTT.